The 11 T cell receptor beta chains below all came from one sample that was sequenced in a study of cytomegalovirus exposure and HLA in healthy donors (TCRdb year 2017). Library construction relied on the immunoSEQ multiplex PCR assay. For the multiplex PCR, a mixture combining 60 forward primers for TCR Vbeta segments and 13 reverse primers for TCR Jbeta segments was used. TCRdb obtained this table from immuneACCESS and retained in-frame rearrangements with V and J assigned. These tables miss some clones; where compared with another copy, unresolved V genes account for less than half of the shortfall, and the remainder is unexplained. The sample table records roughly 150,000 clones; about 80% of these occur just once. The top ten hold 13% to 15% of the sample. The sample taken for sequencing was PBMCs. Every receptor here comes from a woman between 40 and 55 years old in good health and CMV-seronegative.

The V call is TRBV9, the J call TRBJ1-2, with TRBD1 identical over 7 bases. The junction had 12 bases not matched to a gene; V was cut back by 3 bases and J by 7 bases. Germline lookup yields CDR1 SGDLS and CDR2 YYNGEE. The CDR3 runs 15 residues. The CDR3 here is CASSDGLQGYGGYTF. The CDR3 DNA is TGTGCCAGCAGCGACGGTTTACAGGGGTACGGTGGCTACACCTTC.

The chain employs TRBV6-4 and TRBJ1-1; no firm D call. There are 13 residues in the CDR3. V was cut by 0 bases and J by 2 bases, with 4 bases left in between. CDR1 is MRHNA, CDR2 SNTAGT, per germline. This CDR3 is CASSDSANTEAFF. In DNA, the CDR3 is TGTGCCAGCAGTGACTCGGCAAACACTGAAGCTTTCTTT.

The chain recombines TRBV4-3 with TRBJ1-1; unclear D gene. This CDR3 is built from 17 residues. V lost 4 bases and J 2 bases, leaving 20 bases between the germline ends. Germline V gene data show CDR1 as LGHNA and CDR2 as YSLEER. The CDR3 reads CASSPDSLPRGNTEAFF. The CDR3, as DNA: TGCGCCAGCAGCCCAGACTCCCTGCCCAGAGGTAACACTGAAGCTTTCTTT.

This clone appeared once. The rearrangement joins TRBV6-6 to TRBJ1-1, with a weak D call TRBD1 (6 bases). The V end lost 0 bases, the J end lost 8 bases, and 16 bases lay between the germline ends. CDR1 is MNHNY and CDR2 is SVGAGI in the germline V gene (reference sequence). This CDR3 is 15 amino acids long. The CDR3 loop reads CASSYSGGANREAFF. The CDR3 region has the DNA TGTGCCAGCAGTTACTCAGGGGGAGCCAATCGAGAAGCTTTCTTT.

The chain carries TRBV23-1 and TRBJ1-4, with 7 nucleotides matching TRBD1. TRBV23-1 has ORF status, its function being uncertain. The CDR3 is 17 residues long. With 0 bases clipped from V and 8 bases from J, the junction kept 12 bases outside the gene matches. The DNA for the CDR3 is TGCGCCAGCAGTCAATCCCGAGACAGGGTTACAGGGGAAAAACTGTTTTTT. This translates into CASSQSRDRVTGEKLFF.

CDR3: CASSLFWGTSGSYEQYF. The CDR3 DNA reads TGTGCCAGCAGTTTATTTTGGGGGACTAGCGGGAGCTACGAGCAGTACTTC. The V call is TRBV27, the J call TRBJ2-5; 14 nucleotides match TRBD2. With the DNA end fitting TRBJ2-7 better, the J assignment may be wrong. Germline V gene lookup returns CDR1 MNHEY and CDR2 SMNVEV (reference sequence). The CDR3 sequence is 17 residues long.

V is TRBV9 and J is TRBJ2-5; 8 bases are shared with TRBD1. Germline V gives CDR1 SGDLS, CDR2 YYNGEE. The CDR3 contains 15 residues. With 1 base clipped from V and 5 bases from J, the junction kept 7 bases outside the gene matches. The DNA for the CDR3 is TGTGCCAGCAGCGTACAATGGACAGGGTGGGAGACCCAGTACTTC. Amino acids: CASSVQWTGWETQYF.

CDR3 in DNA: TGTGCCAGCATCGGACAGGGCGTGGGAAACACCATATATTTT. Its protein is CASIGQGVGNTIYF. The V gene is TRBV28, the J gene TRBJ1-3; 8 bases map to TRBD1. The ends lost 7 bases at V and 4 bases at J; junction bases unmatched: 6. Germline CDR1 MDHEN, CDR2 SYDVKM. The CDR3 sequence is 14 residues long.

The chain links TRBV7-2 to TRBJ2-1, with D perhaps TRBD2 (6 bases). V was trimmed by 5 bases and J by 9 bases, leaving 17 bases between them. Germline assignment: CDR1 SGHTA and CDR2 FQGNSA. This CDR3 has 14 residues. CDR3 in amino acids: CASSTMPGLIEQFF. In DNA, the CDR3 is TGTGCCAGCAGCACTATGCCGGGACTGATTGAGCAGTTCTTC. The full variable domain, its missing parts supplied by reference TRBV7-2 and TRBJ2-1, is GAGVSQSPSNKVTEKGKDVELRCDPISGHTALYWYRQSLGQGLEFLIYFQGNSAPDKSGLPSDRFSAERTGGSVSTLTIQRTQQEDSAVYLCASSTMPGLIEQFFGPGTRLTVL.

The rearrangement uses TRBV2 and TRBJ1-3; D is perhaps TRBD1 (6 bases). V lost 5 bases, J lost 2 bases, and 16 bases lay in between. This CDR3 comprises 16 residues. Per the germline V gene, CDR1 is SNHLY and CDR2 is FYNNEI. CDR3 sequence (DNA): TGTGCCAGCAGTCCTGAGGGGGTTCGGGCTGGAAACACCATATATTTT. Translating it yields CASSPEGVRAGNTIYF.

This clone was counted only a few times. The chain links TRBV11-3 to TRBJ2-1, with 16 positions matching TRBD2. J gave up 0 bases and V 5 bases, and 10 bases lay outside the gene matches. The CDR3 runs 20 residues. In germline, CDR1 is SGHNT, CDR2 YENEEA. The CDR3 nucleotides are TGTGCCAGCAGCCCCCGCTCCGGGACTAGCGGGGGGGCCTCCTACAATGAGCAGTTCTTC. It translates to CASSPRSGTSGGASYNEQFF.